This T cell receptor beta chain appears in the sequencing data of a study of T cells after yellow fever vaccination. Trimming removed 5 bases from V and 7 bases from J; junction bases left unmatched: 10. The CDR3 extends over 14 amino acids. Germline V gives CDR1 MDHEN, CDR2 SYDVKM. UMIs and a universal primer site were added when TCR cDNA was made by 5'RACE template switching. One entry per CDR3 protein results from TCRdb running MiXCR on the 5' RACE reads. The table includes around 550,000 distinct CDR3 sequences, around 21% detected once. This clonotype was sampled from a man aged 25 to 45 who received the YFV17D yellow fever vaccine. The chain uses TRBV28 and TRBJ2-7, with 8 bases identical to TRBD2. Sequenced material: PBMCs, taken 15 days after the yellow fever booster vaccination. CDR3 sequence: CASSRAGLVQEQYF. Here the CDR3 DNA reads TGTGCCAGCAGTCGGGCGGGACTAGTACAGGAGCAGTACTTC.